The clone carrying this TCR beta chain was detected only a few times. The germline V gene has CDR1 SQVTM and CDR2 ANQGSEA. The CDR3 is made up of 14 amino acids. V was trimmed by 0 bases and J by 6 bases, leaving 14 bases between them. The sample belongs to a study of CD8+ T cells in alopecia areata. The sequencing template was cDNA reverse transcribed from extracted RNA. Method: immunoSEQ multiplex PCR; TCRdb's copy keeps in-frame clones and lacks some. The sample lists some 200,000 clones, roughly 60% occurring once. Treatment reported: oral pan-JAK inhibitor, 5-10 mg twice daily. The receptor's source is a human donor with alopecia areata. The chain employs TRBV29-1 and TRBJ1-2, with D possibly matching TRBD1 (5 bases). The sample was CD4+ T cells sorted from blood, taken at week 24, from a patient treated with tofacitinib. The CDR3 sequence is CSVEDGRGGDGYTF. CDR3 nucleotide sequence: TGCAGCGTTGAAGATGGGCGGGGCGGGGATGGCTACACCTTC.